This T cell receptor (beta chain) was documented in a study of patients and donors after allogeneic stem cell transplantation. Many counts were recorded for this clonotype. TCRdb redid the calling of the RT-PCR reads with MiXCR, one entry per CDR3 protein. This sample has some 880,000 distinct CDR3 sequences, with roughly 17% found just once. CDR1 is DFQATT and CDR2 is SNEGSKA in the germline V gene (reference sequence). Between the trimmed V and J ends, which lost 7 bases and 1 base, there was a span of 13 bases. This CDR3 comprises 13 residues. Material for sequencing was blood, either unsorted or a sorted T cell fraction (not recorded which). This TCR derives from a human donor who was either an allogeneic HSCT recipient or a stem cell or donor lymphocyte infusion donor (not recorded which). It is not recorded whose cells these are; they may come from a transplant donor. V gene TRBV20-1 combines with J gene TRBJ2-5; tentatively, D is TRBD2 (7 bases). CDR3 protein: CSGGGESQETQYF. The CDR3 DNA sequence: TGCAGTGGAGGGGGGGAATCCCAAGAGACCCAGTACTTC.